These 11 T cell receptor beta chains originate from one sample sequenced in a study of cytomegalovirus exposure and HLA in healthy donors. The PCR had 60 Vbeta and 13 Jbeta primers. Profiling relied on immunoSEQ multiplex PCR, and the TCRdb table lists in-frame clones only, not all of them. In the table there are over 150,000 clones, over 65% of which are singletons. The sequencing sample was made of PBMCs. Receptors were obtained from a woman aged 60-70 years in good health and CMV-seropositive.

The gene calls are TRBV7-8 and TRBJ2-2; D ambiguous. The V gene's germline CDR1 is SGHVS and CDR2 FQNEAQ. CDR3 length: 17 amino acids. Between the trimmed V and J ends, which lost 0 bases and 0 bases, there was a span of 11 bases. CDR3 in DNA: TGTGCCAGCAGCTTAGCCGGTGGGCCAGCGAACACCGGGGAGCTGTTTTTT. Encoded protein: CASSLAGGPANTGELFF.

The chain has TRBV7-2 and TRBJ2-1, with D uncertain. Trimming cost V 4 bases and J 0 bases, with 16 bases left between them. CDR1 and CDR2 from the germline V gene are SGHTA and FQGNSA. This CDR3 contains 17 residues. The CDR3 coding sequence is TGTGCCAGCAGCTCCTCCAGGTTGAGCAGCTCCTACAATGAGCAGTTCTTC. Translation: CASSSSRLSSSYNEQFF. The full variable domain, its missing parts supplied by reference TRBV7-2 and TRBJ2-1, is GAGVSQSPSNKVTEKGKDVELRCDPISGHTALYWYRQSLGQGLEFLIYFQGNSAPDKSGLPSDRFSAERTGGSVSTLTIQRTQQEDSAVYLCASSSSRLSSSYNEQFFGPGTRLTVL.

The sample holds a few counts of this clone. J is TRBJ2-2 and V is TRBV28, with TRBD2 as a possible D gene (6 bases). V dropped 7 bases and J dropped 1 base, with 13 bases sitting between them. Germline values: CDR1 MDHEN, CDR2 SYDVKM. The CDR3 sequence is 15 residues long. CDR3 loop: CASNSGQGNTGELFF. The CDR3 nucleotides read TGTGCCAGCAACAGCGGGCAGGGGAACACCGGGGAGCTGTTTTTT.

V gene TRBV9 combines with J gene TRBJ1-2; 8 nucleotides align to TRBD1. The CDR3 covers 15 residues. The junction had 7 bases not matched to a gene; V was cut back by 3 bases and J by 3 bases. Germline-derived CDR1 and CDR2 are SGDLS and YYNGEE. The CDR3: CASSAGDRSYYGYTF. The CDR3 nucleotides read TGTGCCAGCAGCGCCGGGGACAGGTCATACTATGGCTACACCTTC.

This clone came up a few times. V and J are TRBV28 and TRBJ1-1; D is unresolved. The CDR3 covers 11 residues. With 6 bases removed from V and 11 bases from J, the gap between germline ends came to 13 bases. Germline values: CDR1 MDHEN, CDR2 SYDVKM. CDR3 amino acids: CASRSPHEAFF. CDR3 sequence (DNA): TGTGCCAGCAGAAGTCCCCATGAGGCTTTCTTT. Supplemented by reference TRBV28 and TRBJ1-1, the full variable domain reads DVKVTQSSRYLVKRTGEKVFLECVQDMDHENMFWYRQDPGLGLRLIYFSYDVKMKEKGDIPEGYSVSREKKERFSLILESASTNQTSMYLCASRSPHEAFFGQGTRLTVV.

The gene calls are TRBV30 and TRBJ1-5; D is unclear. Trimming removed 4 bases from V and 2 bases from J, with 12 bases in between. The CDR3 consists of 14 residues. The germline CDR1 and CDR2 sequences are GTSNPN and SVGIG (reference sequence). The CDR3 DNA sequence: TGTGCCTGGAACGTCGGGGATGGCAATCAGCCCCAGCATTTT. Its protein is CAWNVGDGNQPQHF.

V and J are TRBV28 and TRBJ1-5, with a possible D match to TRBD1 (6 bases). The CDR3 runs to 14 residues. Germline values: CDR1 MDHEN, CDR2 SYDVKM. Trimming took 5 bases from V and 1 from J, leaving 9 bases between them. The CDR3 DNA follows: TGTGCCAGCAGTCCAGGACAGAGCAATCAGCCCCAGCATTTT. It specifies CASSPGQSNQPQHF.

V and J are TRBV29-1 and TRBJ2-5; 7 nucleotides align to TRBD1. The germline CDR1 and CDR2 sequences are SQVTM and ANQGSEA. This CDR3 has 13 residues. Germline trimming cut 8 bases from V and 4 bases from J; bases unmatched to any gene: 10. The CDR3 bases are TGCAGCTACGACAGGGTATCTGGAGAGACCCAGTACTTC. Residues: CSYDRVSGETQYF.

Written as DNA, the CDR3 is TGTGCCAGCAGACCCCGCCAGAAAAACATTCAGTACTTC. This encodes CASRPRQKNIQYF. This chain connects TRBV28 to TRBJ2-4; D call uncertain. The CDR3 has 13 amino acids. Germline V CDR1 and CDR2: MDHEN, SYDVKM. V was clipped by 6 bases and J by 4 bases, with 10 bases between them. The whole variable domain, remainder taken from reference TRBV28 and TRBJ2-4, is DVKVTQSSRYLVKRTGEKVFLECVQDMDHENMFWYRQDPGLGLRLIYFSYDVKMKEKGDIPEGYSVSREKKERFSLILESASTNQTSMYLCASRPRQKNIQYFGAGTRLSVL.

V gene TRBV6-5 combines with J gene TRBJ1-2; the D is unclear. Per the germline V gene, CDR1 is MNHEY and CDR2 is SVGAGI. The CDR3 runs 15 residues. Trimming stripped 7 bases from V and 5 bases from J, with 20 bases between. CDR3 sequence (DNA): TGTGCCAGCACTCGACACTCGAACCAAAATTATGGCTACACCTTC. It specifies CASTRHSNQNYGYTF.

Here the CDR3 reads CASSQPEAGGRVDTQYF. The DNA for the CDR3 is TGCGCCAGCAGCCAACCTGAAGCGGGGGGGCGGGTAGATACGCAGTATTTT. The rearrangement joins TRBV4-3 to TRBJ2-3, with TRBD2 matching 10 bases. Trimming cost V 2 bases and J 5 bases; bases outside gene matches: 10. CDR3 length equals 17 residues. Germline CDR1 reads LGHNA; CDR2 reads YSLEER.